Below, one T cell receptor (beta chain) is given with its context. Its antigen is still unknown. Germline CDR1 SGDLS, CDR2 YYNGEE. V trimming: 4 bases; J trimming: 4 bases; junction bases outside the gene matches: 13. The CDR3 is 18 residues long. Adults of Caucasian background living in Nashville, Tennessee made up all donors. Each sorted subset replicate got 200 ng genomic DNA, 30,000 or so genomes. Generated by immunoSEQ multiplex PCR, the TCRdb table keeps only in-frame clones and is missing some. The sample lists more than 2 million clones, approximately 94% occurring once. This sample was taken from a study of shared clonotypes between healthy human individuals. Whole-study results and caveats: The study's rarefaction showed incomplete sorted-subset sequencing despite large depth.

The receptor comes from a man aged 18 to 30 in good health. This sequence joins TRBV9 and TRBJ2-2; 10 bases are shared with TRBD2. The sequenced sample was naive CD4+ T cells sorted from blood. Subset described: CD45RA+ positively selected. The CDR3 DNA is TGTGCCAGCAGCCTCCGTCTAGCGGGAGAGACTGGCACCGGGGAGCTGTTTTTT. Translated: CASSLRLAGETGTGELFF.